This entry concerns a single T cell receptor beta chain. Its antigen remains unknown. The CDR3 contains 15 residues. CDR1 SGHRS and CDR2 YFSETQ come from the germline V gene. J lost 1 base, V lost 8 bases, and 10 bases had no gene match. The PCR made use of 60 Vbeta and 13 Jbeta primers. Using immunoSEQ multiplex PCR, the repertoire was profiled, and TCRdb retains in-frame clones only, with some absent. The data hold tens of thousands of clones, with about a tenth observed a single time. This entry is derived from a study of cytomegalovirus exposure and HLA in healthy donors. Study-wide findings and caveats: Later on, analysis showed that most CMV-associated TCR beta chains appeared to be HLA-restricted.

The source of this sequence is a man between 60 and 75 years old in good health and CMV-seropositive. V usage is TRBV5-1 and J usage is TRBJ2-3; 7 bases align to TRBD2. The specimen was PBMCs. The CDR3 DNA reads as TGCGCCAGTGGCGGGAGTGGTAGCGGCACAGATACGCAGTATTTT. Translated: CASGGSGSGTDTQYF.